A selection of T cell receptor beta chains follows, all from one sample in a study of patients and donors after allogeneic stem cell transplantation. MiXCR was run by TCRdb on the RT-PCR reads, yielding one entry per CDR3 protein. The table includes 800,000 to 1,000,000 distinct CDR3 sequences, approximately 18% detected once. Sequences were obtained from blood, either unsorted or a sorted T cell fraction (not recorded which). These receptors were obtained from a human donor who was either an allogeneic HSCT recipient or a stem cell or donor lymphocyte infusion donor (not recorded which). It is not recorded whose cells these are; they may come from a transplant donor. Each CDR3 is given with its conserved first and last residue. D genes are given only for firm matches. The size field is filled for only some rows; it gives once, few, many or a size class.

J gene | clone size | D gene | V gene | CDR3 DNA | CDR3 protein
TRBJ1-2 | . | . | TRBV19 | TGTGCCAGTAGTACCGGACAGCAGAGCTATGGCTACACCTTC | CASSTGQQSYGYTF
TRBJ1-5 | . | . | TRBV3-1 | TGTGCCAGCAGCCCAGGGCGGGGTCCTGGATCGCCCCAGCATTTT | CASSPGRGPGSPQHF
TRBJ1-5 | . | . | TRBV5-1 | TGCGCCAGCAGCCCGGCACAGGGAGATCAGCCCCAGCATTTT | CASSPAQGDQPQHF
TRBJ2-1 | . | TRBD2 | TRBV3-1 | TGTGCCAGCAGGCTTCGACTAGCGGGAGGGCGGAATGAGCAGTTCTTC | CASRLRLAGGRNEQFF
TRBJ1-4 | . | TRBD1 | TRBV5-1 | TGCGCCAGCAGCTTGGCCGAGCAGGGGGCAGCAACTAATGAAAAACTGTTTTTT | CASSLAEQGAATNEKLFF
TRBJ2-3 | few | TRBD2 | TRBV7-8 | TGTGCCAGCAGGACGCCAGGGCTAGCGGACGCAGATACGCAGTATTTT | CASRTPGLADADTQYF
TRBJ1-6 | many | TRBD1 | TRBV7-8 | TGTGCCAGCAGCGTACAGGGGGCAGGGGATTCACCCCTCCACTTT | CASSVQGAGDSPLHF
TRBJ2-7 | . | . | TRBV4-2 | TGTGCCAGCAGCCAAGAGCCCCGATACGAGCAGTACTTC | CASSQEPRYEQYF
TRBJ2-7 | . | . | TRBV7-6 | TGTGCCAGCAGCTTAGCTCTGGACAGCAAGAGCTCCTACGAGCAGTACTTC | CASSLALDSKSSYEQYF
TRBJ2-7 | . | TRBD2 | TRBV6-2/TRBV6-3 | TGTGCCAGCAGCCTAACTAGCGGGTTTTCCTACGAGCAGTACTTC | CASSLTSGFSYEQYF
TRBJ2-7 | . | . | TRBV25-1 | TGTGCCAGCAGTGTAGGGACGGAGCAGTACTTC | CASSVGTEQYF
TRBJ1-3 | many | . | TRBV29-1 | TGCAGCGTTGAAGATTTCTCTGGAAACACCATATATTTT | CSVEDFSGNTIYF
TRBJ1-1 | few | . | TRBV7-9 | TGTGCCAGCAGCTTAGCGGCAGGGGTGACTGAAGCTTTCTTT | CASSLAAGVTEAFF
TRBJ1-2 | few | . | TRBV7-7 | TGTGCTAGCAGCCCCCACCCGGACAGCCCCTATGGCTACACCTTC | CASSPHPDSPYGYTF
TRBJ2-2 | . | . | TRBV20-1 | TGCAGTGCTGACCTGACCGGGGAGCTGTTTTTT | CSADLTGELFF
TRBJ2-7 | . | TRBD1 | TRBV4-1 | TGCGCCAGCAGCCACCAGACAGGGTGGGAGCAGTACTTC | CASSHQTGWEQYF
TRBJ2-7 | few | TRBD1 | TRBV28 | TGTGCCATTCGACCGGGACAGCCCTACGAGCAGTACTTC | CAIRPGQPYEQYF
TRBJ2-7 | few | . | TRBV29-1 | TGCAGCGTTGAAGGAGGTGCCGAGCAGTACTTC | CSVEGGAEQYF
TRBJ2-7 | . | . | TRBV3-1 | TGTGCCAGCAGCCCGGGAGCTAGTAACTACGAGCAGTACTTC | CASSPGASNYEQYF
TRBJ2-3 | few | . | TRBV7-2 | TGTGCCAGCAGCTTAGTGGGGGAAGCTGTCACAGATACGCAGTATTTT | CASSLVGEAVTDTQYF
TRBJ2-7 | . | . | TRBV9 | TGTGCCAGCAGCGTAGACGGGGAGAACGAGCAGTACTTC | CASSVDGENEQYF
TRBJ2-1 | many | TRBD1 | TRBV12-3/TRBV12-4 | TGTGCCAGCAGTTTAGGGACAGGGGGCTACAATGAGCAGTTCTTC | CASSLGTGGYNEQFF
TRBJ1-4 | . | . | TRBV28 | TGTGCCAGCAGTCCCCCACCGGGACGGAATCCTCATAATGAAAAACTGTTTTTT | CASSPPPGRNPHNEKLFF
TRBJ1-3 | . | . | TRBV10-3 | TGTGCCATCAGTGGAAGTCAGGGAAACACCATATATTTT | CAISGSQGNTIYF
TRBJ1-1 | . | . | TRBV7-2 | TGTGCCAGCAGCTTATTGGGCGGGGGTGAAGCTTTCTTT | CASSLLGGGEAFF
TRBJ2-5 | few | TRBD2 | TRBV9 | TGTGCCAGCAGCGCAATAGCGGGGGCCCAAGAGACCCAGTACTTC | CASSAIAGAQETQYF
TRBJ2-1 | . | . | TRBV20-1 | TGCAGTGCCCCGAGGGGCGGGGCCTCCTACAATGAGCAGTTCTTC | CSAPRGGASYNEQFF
TRBJ2-5 | . | TRBD2 | TRBV4-1 | TGCGCCAGCAGCCAAGGAGGGAGGGCCCCAGAGACCCAGTACTTC | CASSQGGRAPETQYF
TRBJ1-4 | few | TRBD1 | TRBV4-2 | TGTGCCAGCAGGGACAGGACAACTAATGAAAAACTGTTTTTT | CASRDRTTNEKLFF
TRBJ2-5 | . | . | TRBV7-9 | TGTGCCAGCAGCTCCCTTGAAGGGGGAGGGGGAGAGACCCAGTACTTC | CASSSLEGGGGETQYF
TRBJ2-3 | few | TRBD2 | TRBV10-3 | TGTGCCATCGGGGGACTAGCGGGGGCACAAGATACGCAGTATTTT | CAIGGLAGAQDTQYF
TRBJ1-2 | . | TRBD1 | TRBV5-1 | TGCGCCAGCAGCCGATGGACAGGGGGCGTAGATCGCAATGGCTACACCTTC | CASSRWTGGVDRNGYTF
TRBJ2-7 | few | . | TRBV29-1 | TGCAGCGTTGATGGGGGGATCCACGAGCAGTACTTC | CSVDGGIHEQYF
TRBJ1-4 | . | . | TRBV13 | TGTGCCAGCAGCCAGCACGGGGGACGTGAAAAACTGTTTTTT | CASSQHGGREKLFF
TRBJ2-1 | . | . | TRBV4-3 | TGCGCCAGCAGCCACCAGGGGGGTCCGGGACAGTACTACAATGAGCAGTTCTTC | CASSHQGGPGQYYNEQFF
TRBJ1-3 | few | . | TRBV18 | TGTGCCAGCTCGATCGGGGGAGAGGACACCATATATTTT | CASSIGGEDTIYF
TRBJ2-3 | . | TRBD2 | TRBV7-2 | TGTGCCAGCAGCTTACTGGGCGGGAGCTTGTATGCAGATACGCAGTATTTT | CASSLLGGSLYADTQYF
TRBJ2-5 | few | . | TRBV7-7 | TGTGCCAGCAGCTTCTCCGTATCGGGAGAGACCCAGTACTTC | CASSFSVSGETQYF
TRBJ1-2 | few | . | TRBV19 | TGTGCCAGTAGTATAACCTACTATGGCTACACCTTC | CASSITYYGYTF
TRBJ2-4 | few | . | TRBV7-9 | TGTGCCAGCGTGCCCGGGGGGCTAGCCAAAAACATTCAGTACTTC | CASVPGGLAKNIQYF
TRBJ2-7 | few | TRBD1 | TRBV7-9 | TGTGCCACCGAGGGACAGACTTTTAGAGAGCAGTACTTC | CATEGQTFREQYF
TRBJ1-6 | few | . | TRBV7-9 | TGTGCCAGCGGAACTGACAGCAGCTCCTATAATTCACCCCTCCACTTT | CASGTDSSSYNSPLHF
TRBJ1-1 | . | TRBD1 | TRBV11-2 | TGTGCCAGCAGCCCCCTGTCCCGGGACAGGGAGGACGCTTTCTTT | CASSPLSRDREDAFF
TRBJ2-7 | . | . | TRBV20-1 | TGCAGTGCTATTCGGTTTGGCCCTCCTGTCTCCGAGCAGTACTTC | CSAIRFGPPVSEQYF
TRBJ1-3 | . | . | TRBV7-9 | TGTGCCAGCAGCCCCCGACAGGTTCTCTCTGGAAACACCATATATTTT | CASSPRQVLSGNTIYF
TRBJ2-1 | few | . | TRBV28 | TGTGCCAGCTATCGAGGGGGGGCGCCCAATGAGCAGTTCTTC | CASYRGGAPNEQFF
TRBJ2-2 | . | . | TRBV5-1 | TGCGCCAGCAGAACTATCCCCGCGAACACCGGGGAGCTGTTTTTT | CASRTIPANTGELFF
TRBJ2-1 | few | . | TRBV5-1 | TGCGCCAGCAGCTTGGCACCAGGGGGGAATGAGCAGTTCTTC | CASSLAPGGNEQFF
TRBJ1-4 | few | . | TRBV6-5 | TGTGCCAGCAGTTACACAGTTACAACAACTAATGAAAAACTGTTTTTT | CASSYTVTTTNEKLFF
TRBJ2-7 | . | . | TRBV19 | TGTGCCAGTAGTATTGGTACAGGGCTCTACGAGCAGTACTTC | CASSIGTGLYEQYF
TRBJ2-7 | . | . | TRBV4-3 | TGCGCCAGCAGCCAAGAGGGGCGGGGGCACGAGCAGTACTTC | CASSQEGRGHEQYF
TRBJ2-3 | . | . | TRBV27 | TGTGCACCCCCACGTTTAAGCACAGATACGCAGTATTTT | CAPPRLSTDTQYF
TRBJ1-2 | many | . | TRBV12-3/TRBV12-4 | TGTGCCAGCAGTTTTCGGGCCGCGAACACCTTC | CASSFRAANTF
TRBJ2-5 | few | . | TRBV10-3 | TGTGCCATCAGTGGATACAACCAAGAGACCCAGTACTTC | CAISGYNQETQYF
TRBJ1-2 | many | . | TRBV12-3/TRBV12-4 | TGTGCCAGCAGTTTCGGGGCCGTGGGCTACACCTTC | CASSFGAVGYTF
TRBJ2-1 | . | TRBD2 | TRBV20-1 | TGCAGTGCCCAACCGACTAGCGGGGTTGACTACAATGAGCAGTTCTTC | CSAQPTSGVDYNEQFF
TRBJ2-7 | . | . | TRBV29-1 | TGCAGCGTTGTCGAGGCGGGACAAGGTTACGAGCAGTACTTC | CSVVEAGQGYEQYF
TRBJ2-7 | . | TRBD1 | TRBV5-5 | TGTGCCAGCAGCCTCGACAGGGTAGACGAGCAGTACTTC | CASSLDRVDEQYF
TRBJ2-1 | few | . | TRBV9 | TGTGCCAGCAGCCCAAGAGAGGGTGAGCAGTTCTTC | CASSPREGEQFF